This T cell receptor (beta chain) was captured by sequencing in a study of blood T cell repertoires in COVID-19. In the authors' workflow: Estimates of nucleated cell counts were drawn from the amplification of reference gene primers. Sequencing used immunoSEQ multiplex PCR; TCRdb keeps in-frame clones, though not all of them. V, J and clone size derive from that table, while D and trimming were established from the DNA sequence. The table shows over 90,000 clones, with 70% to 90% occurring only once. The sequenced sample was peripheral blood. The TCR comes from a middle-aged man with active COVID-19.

CDR3 in DNA: TGTGCCAGCAGTGAAAGGGCGGCGGGTCCGACCCAGTACTTC. Encoded protein: CASSERAAGPTQYF. The rearrangement uses TRBV2 and TRBJ2-5, with a possible D match to TRBD2 (5 bases). CDR1 SNHLY and CDR2 FYNNEI come from the germline V gene. The V end lost 2 bases, the J end lost 7 bases, and 14 bases lay between the germline ends. The CDR3 loop spans 14 amino acids.